By its share, the clone carrying this T cell receptor (beta chain) is hyperexpanded. The antigen is unknown. Adjacent lung was taken at least 2 cm from the tumor margin, free of atypia. The sample originates from a study of T cells in localized non-small cell lung cancer. This CDR3 has 16 amino acids. With V trimmed by 2 bases and J by 5 bases, 10 bases remained unmatched. Germline V gives CDR1 MNHGY, CDR2 SAAAGT. Sequenced by immunoSEQ multiplex PCR; TCRdb stores in-frame clones only, minus some. The sample yields roughly 990 clones, 30% to 40% seen once. Findings and caveats of the study: Increased T cell density in blood showed an association with longer overall survival. Uninvolved nearby lung showed the greatest T cell clonality, exceeding that found in tumor.

The sample was normal lung tissue next to the tumor, taken before any cancer treatment. The TCR sequence derives from a male donor at least 60 years old with stage II lung adenocarcinoma. The rearrangement uses TRBV6-8 and TRBJ2-7; TRBD2 matches 9 bases. Here the CDR3 DNA reads TGTGCCAGCAGTTACGACGATAGCGGGAGACACAACGAGCAGTACTTC. Protein sequence: CASSYDDSGRHNEQYF.